These 22 T cell receptor beta chains share one sample of origin, sequenced in a study of response to subunit inactivated influenza vaccine. TCRdb independently ran MiXCR on the RT-PCR reads; one entry per CDR3 protein. The sample lists just under 550,000 distinct CDR3 sequences; under 30% were seen once. This sample also appeared in a second study, on T cells expressing NK-cell markers. This second report adds: Beta-chain TCR cDNA was generated via 5'RACE template switching with UMIs.

Source: CD4+ T cells sorted from PBMCs, taken 11 to 12 days after vaccination. The receptors stem from a man between 50 and 59 years old who received an inactivated influenza vaccine.

The chain joins TRBV6-2 or TRBV6-3 to TRBJ2-7; 10 bases line up with TRBD1. Germline values: CDR1 MNHEY, CDR2 SVGEGT. Losses at the gene ends were 5 bases for V and 8 bases for J; bases not matched to a gene: 15. The length of the CDR3 is 16 residues. CDR3 loop: CASSPSGTGVFGKQYF. DNA of the CDR3: TGTGCCAGCAGTCCCTCCGGGACAGGGGTGTTCGGGAAGCAGTACTTC.

The chain joins TRBV3-1 to TRBJ1-6; 9 bases map to TRBD1. V dropped 2 bases and J dropped 9; count of bases not matched to a gene: 5. The CDR3 extends over 15 amino acids. CDR1 LGHDT and CDR2 YNNKEL come from the germline V gene (reference sequence). CDR3 bases: TGTGCCAGCAGCCAAAAGGGACAGGGAGGTTCACCCCTCCACTTT. Its protein product is CASSQKGQGGSPLHF.

The chain links TRBV5-1 to TRBJ2-3; the match to TRBD2 covers 11 bases. Trimming took 4 bases from V and 1 from J; bases not matched to a gene: 5. The CDR3 has 16 residues. Looked up from germline, CDR1 is SGHRS and CDR2 is YFSETQ. Written as DNA, the CDR3 is TGCGCCAGCAGCCCCAAGACTAGCGGGGGCACAGATACGCAGTATTTT. Its translation is CASSPKTSGGTDTQYF. Looking up the rest from reference TRBV5-1 and TRBJ2-3 gives the full variable domain: KAGVTQTPRYLIKTRGQQVTLSCSPISGHRSVSWYQQTPGQGLQFLFEYFSETQRNKGNFPGRFSGRQFSNSRSEMNVSTLELGDSALYLCASSPKTSGGTDTQYFGPGTRLTVL.

The V and J genes are TRBV20-1 and TRBJ2-3, with 8 bases identical to TRBD2. From germline, CDR1 is DFQATT and CDR2 SNEGSKA (reference sequence). The CDR3 consists of 17 residues. Germline trimming cut 2 bases from V and 0 bases from J; bases unmatched to any gene: 10. The CDR3 coding sequence is TGCAGTGCTAGAAACCCGACCGGGGGGGCTAGCACAGATACGCAGTATTTT. Amino acid sequence: CSARNPTGGASTDTQYF.

The chain combines TRBV11-2 with TRBJ2-7; D may be TRBD2 (5 bases). Germline lookup yields CDR1 SGHAT and CDR2 FQNNGV. V dropped 4 bases and J dropped 2 bases, with 21 bases sitting between them. There are 17 residues in the CDR3. The CDR3 bases are TGTGCCAGCAGCTCCATTGTTAGACGGGGTCTCCCCTACGAGCAGTACTTC. Its protein product is CASSSIVRRGLPYEQYF.

The V and J genes are TRBV7-2 and TRBJ2-7; TRBD1 is a possible D gene (7 bases). CDR1 is SGHTA, CDR2 FQGNSA, per germline. CDR3 size: 17 residues. The germline V and J ends were trimmed by 2 bases and 5 bases, with 22 bases remaining between them. DNA of the CDR3: TGTGCCAGCAGCTTACTCTCAGGGGGACTCCCCGGGAACGAGCAGTACTTC. Protein: CASSLLSGGLPGNEQYF.

The chain carries TRBV7-9 and TRBJ2-1; D ambiguous. The CDR3 has 16 amino acids. V gave up 1 base and J gave up 0 bases, with 10 bases separating them. Germline V CDR1 and CDR2: SEHNR, FQNEAQ (reference sequence). In nucleotides, the CDR3 is TGTGCCAGCAGCTTAGTATCGATTAGCTCCTACAATGAGCAGTTCTTC. It specifies CASSLVSISSYNEQFF.

This chain connects TRBV9 to TRBJ2-1; a possible D gene is TRBD1 (5 bases). The CDR3 is made up of 12 amino acids. V lost 5 bases, J lost 8 bases, and 11 bases lay in between. Germline V gene lookup returns CDR1 SGDLS and CDR2 YYNGEE. As DNA, the CDR3 is TGTGCCAGCAGACAGGTATTTGATGAGCAGTTCTTC. Translation: CASRQVFDEQFF.

This clonotype came up a few times. The rearrangement links TRBV27 to TRBJ2-7; 11 positions match TRBD1. CDR3 length equals 16 residues. Germline V gene sequence: CDR1 MNHEY, CDR2 SMNVEV (reference sequence). The V segment lost 0 bases and the J segment 3 bases; nucleotides outside the gene matches: 4. In DNA, the CDR3 is TGTGCCAGCAGTTTATCGATAGGGACAGGGGGCTACGAGCAGTACTTC. Protein: CASSLSIGTGGYEQYF.

The gene calls are TRBV6-2 or TRBV6-3 and TRBJ2-1, with D perhaps TRBD2 (6 bases). V lost 3 bases to trimming and J lost 5 bases, with 17 bases between them. Germline V gene data show CDR1 as MNHEY and CDR2 as SVGEGT. The CDR3 has 16 amino acids. The CDR3 DNA is TGTGCCAGCAGTTATTCGCGGGGAAGAATCAACAATGAGCAGTTCTTC. Translated: CASSYSRGRINNEQFF.

The V call is TRBV7-9, the J call TRBJ1-4; D might be TRBD1 (5 bases). Germline CDR1 is SEHNR and CDR2 is FQNEAQ (reference sequence). Trimming took off 1 base at V and 2 bases at J, with 8 bases between the two ends. This CDR3 contains 15 residues. CDR3 bases: TGTGCCAGCAGCTTAGTGGAGGGGACTAATGAAAAACTGTTTTTT. Translation gives CASSLVEGTNEKLFF.

This clonotype has only a few counts. The chain uses TRBV12-3 or TRBV12-4 and TRBJ2-7; D is unclear. The CDR3 sequence is 13 residues long. With 5 bases removed from V and 6 bases from J, the gap between germline ends came to 14 bases. The CDR3 sequence is CASSPSPRGEQYF. For the CDR3, the DNA is TGTGCCAGCAGTCCCTCCCCCAGAGGCGAGCAGTACTTC.

This clonotype was counted between two and nine times. This chain uses TRBV15 with TRBJ2-7, with D unresolved. Trimming took off 1 base at V and 0 bases at J, with 10 bases between the two ends. The CDR3 extends over 15 amino acids. Per germline, CDR1 LNHNV and CDR2 YYDKDF (reference sequence). As DNA, the CDR3 is TGTGCCACCAGCAGAGTAGTGGCGAGCTCCTACGAGCAGTACTTC. Translated: CATSRVVASSYEQYF.

The chain is built from TRBV11-2 and TRBJ2-3; 8 nucleotides agree with TRBD1. CDR3 size: 18 residues. Germline V gene sequence: CDR1 SGHAT, CDR2 FQNNGV. J lost 1 base, V lost 1 base, and 10 bases had no gene match. In DNA, the CDR3 is TGTGCCAGCAGCTTAGGGGCCTCAGGGGGCGGCGGCACAGATACGCAGTATTTT. It specifies CASSLGASGGGGTDTQYF.

The chain uses TRBV5-4 and TRBJ2-3; D is perhaps TRBD1 or TRBD2 (5 bases each). The CDR3 contains 15 residues. Germline lookup yields CDR1 SGHNT and CDR2 YYREEE (reference sequence). V gave up 4 bases and J gave up 4 bases, with 16 bases separating them. The CDR3: CASSPEGPGADTQYF. In DNA form, the CDR3 reads TGTGCCAGCAGCCCTGAGGGGCCTGGGGCAGATACGCAGTATTTT.

The chain recombines TRBV5-6 with TRBJ2-6; TRBD1 might be the D (6 bases). The germline V gene encodes CDR1 SGHDT and CDR2 YYEEEE. The CDR3 runs to 18 residues. The ends were cut back, 4 bases at V and 0 bases at J, with 17 bases in the middle. CDR3 sequence reads: CASSGSGTPASGANVLTF. The DNA of the CDR3 is TGTGCCAGCAGCGGATCCGGGACACCGGCCTCTGGGGCCAACGTCCTGACTTTC.

The CDR3 coding sequence is TGTGCCAGCAGGTCCCCGGGACAGAACACTGAAGCTTTCTTT. Amino acids: CASRSPGQNTEAFF. V gene TRBV12-3 or TRBV12-4 combines with J gene TRBJ1-1; D might be TRBD1 (6 bases). This CDR3 contains 14 residues. Trimming removed 6 bases from V and 1 base from J, with 12 bases in between.

The table lists this clonotype with a few counts. The V and J genes are TRBV7-8 and TRBJ1-5; a weak D match, TRBD1 (5 bases). The CDR3 totals 15 residues. Germline V CDR1 and CDR2: SGHVS, FQNEAQ. V shed 5 bases and J shed 2 bases, with 13 bases lying between them. CDR3 nucleotide sequence: TGTGCCAGCAGCCGGGGGAGGGCGGGCAATCAGCCCCAGCATTTT. It specifies CASSRGRAGNQPQHF.

The CDR3 loop is CASSPRLGTGGSEQFF. DNA for the CDR3: TGTGCCAGCTCTCCTCGATTAGGGACAGGGGGCAGTGAGCAGTTCTTC. The V and J genes are TRBV18 and TRBJ2-1, with TRBD1 matching 12 bases. Germline V gene sequence: CDR1 KGHSH, CDR2 LQKENI. Trimming took 6 bases from V and 9 from J; bases not matched to a gene: 12. The CDR3 extends over 16 amino acids.

V gene TRBV6-7 combines with J gene TRBJ2-7; 10 bases map to TRBD1. TRBV6-7 carries the ORF label, with uncertain function. This CDR3 is 16 amino acids long. V lost 6 bases, J lost 0 bases, and 8 bases stayed unmatched. CDR3 sequence reads: CASRRKGQGISYEQYF. CDR3 in DNA: TGTGCCAGCAGACGTAAGGGACAGGGGATCTCCTACGAGCAGTACTTC.

The genes are TRBV7-9 and TRBJ1-6, with 7 bases aligning to TRBD1. The CDR3 has 15 residues. V shed 5 bases and J 6 bases; nucleotides not matched to a gene: 7. Germline loops: CDR1 SEHNR, CDR2 FQNEAQ (reference sequence). The CDR3 bases are TGTGCCAGCAGCATACCAGCAGGGGGTAATTCACCCCTCCACTTT. It translates to CASSIPAGGNSPLHF.

V is TRBV24-1 and J is TRBJ2-5; 10 nucleotides match TRBD2. CDR3 length: 16 residues. Germline assignment: CDR1 KGHDR and CDR2 SFDVKD. The junction had 4 bases not matched to a gene; V was cut back by 4 bases and J by 0 bases. The CDR3 DNA sequence: TGTGCCACCAGTGACCAGACTAGCGGGTACCAAGAGACCCAGTACTTC. Protein sequence: CATSDQTSGYQETQYF.